The T cell receptor (beta chain) described here comes from a study of blood T cell repertoires in COVID-19. V lost 1 base and J 0 bases, leaving 10 bases between the germline ends. Germline V gene sequence: CDR1 LNHNV, CDR2 YYDKDF (reference sequence). The length of the CDR3 is 16 residues. The method was immunoSEQ multiplex PCR; TCRdb's version includes in-frame clones alone and lacks a portion of them. Of some 38,000 clones listed, approximately 80% are singletons. This TCR was sampled from a woman in her sixties or seventies with acute or convalescent COVID-19. The specimen sequenced was peripheral blood. The rearrangement links TRBV15 to TRBJ1-3; D may be TRBD1 (6 bases). In DNA, the CDR3 is TGTGCCACCAGCAGAGCAGGGGATAGCTCTGGAAACACCATATATTTT. This translates into CATSRAGDSSGNTIYF. Full variable domain (outside the CDR3, taken from reference TRBV15 and TRBJ1-3): DAMVIQNPRYQVTQFGKPVTLSCSQTLNHNVMYWYQQKSSQAPKLLFHYYDKDFNNEADTPDNFQSRRPNTSFCFLDIRSPGLGDTAMYLCATSRAGDSSGNTIYFGEGSWLTVV.